This TCR beta chain appears in the sequencing data of a study of shared clonotypes between healthy human individuals. About the research overall: CD4 naive cells filled three plates per donor, CD4 memory three, CD8 naive two and CD8 memory one.

The table came from immunoSEQ multiplex PCR; TCRdb's copy has only in-frame clones and leaves some out. The sample carries millions of clones, just over 90% recorded once. This CDR3 is built from 12 residues. V shed 6 bases and J shed 8 bases, with 13 bases lying between them. Per the germline V gene, CDR1 is MNHEY and CDR2 is SVGAGI. This clone has just one count. Its antigen is unidentified. Broader study findings: Only blood underwent sampling, and tissue repertoires likely differ.

Every donor, a Caucasian adult, lived in Nashville, Tennessee. The genes are TRBV6-5 and TRBJ1-2, with D perhaps matching TRBD1 (5 bases). The sequence came from a man between 18 and 35 years old in good health. The specimen was naive CD4+ T cells sorted from blood. Subset here: CD45RA+ positively selected. The CDR3 nucleotides read TGTGCCAGCAGATCTACGGGGGAGGGCTACACCTTC. As protein: CASRSTGEGYTF.